The 24 T cell receptor beta chains listed next were all sequenced from one sample in a study of blood T cell repertoires in COVID-19. Only in-frame clones appear in the TCRdb table, and some are missing; sequencing was by immunoSEQ multiplex PCR. The data show around 370,000 clones, with 70% to 90% seen just once and roughly 1.2% held by the top ten. The source material was PBMCs or T cells enriched from blood (not recorded which). These receptors came from a woman aged 18-35 years who had recovered from COVID-19.

This clone occurred once. The gene calls are TRBV10-1 and TRBJ2-1; tentatively, D is TRBD1 (5 bases). The CDR3 is 13 residues long. Per the germline V gene, CDR1 is WNHNN and CDR2 is SYGVQD (reference sequence). Trimming stripped 8 bases from V and 3 bases from J, with 11 bases between. The CDR3 region is CASSSGFYNEQFF. CDR3 nucleotide sequence: TGCGCCAGCTCCTCAGGGTTCTACAATGAGCAGTTCTTC.

V gene TRBV27 combines with J gene TRBJ1-1; D may be TRBD1 (6 bases). CDR1 MNHEY and CDR2 SMNVEV come from the germline V gene (reference sequence). The CDR3 covers 15 residues. Trimming left V 11 bases short and J 7 bases short, with 26 bases between. The CDR3 reads CASAQGHSIIGEAFF. The CDR3 nucleotides read TGTGCCTCGGCGCAGGGACACAGCATAATCGGTGAAGCTTTCTTT.

In this sample, this clone turned up once. Written as DNA, the CDR3 is TGTGCCAGCAGCGGAGGATTGGAGGGACAGGGTCCGAGGGGCTACACCTTC. Amino acid sequence: CASSGGLEGQGPRGYTF. This chain uses TRBV9 with TRBJ1-2; TRBD1 matches 9 bases. Germline lookup yields CDR1 SGDLS and CDR2 YYNGEE. Trimming removed 3 bases from V and 8 bases from J; junction bases left unmatched: 17. The CDR3 spans 17 residues.

The J gene is TRBJ1-1, the V gene TRBV2, with 10 nucleotides matching TRBD1. J was trimmed by 1 base and V by 6 bases; bases with no gene match: 8. The CDR3 consists of 16 residues. CDR1 is SNHLY, CDR2 FYNNEI, per germline. The CDR3 sequence is CASRYRQGAGNTEAFF. The CDR3 nucleotides read TGTGCCAGCAGGTATAGACAGGGGGCAGGGAACACTGAAGCTTTCTTT.

This chain links TRBV18 with TRBJ1-1, with 8 bases identical to TRBD1. Germline assignment: CDR1 KGHSH and CDR2 LQKENI. V gave up 3 bases and J gave up 2 bases; unmatched junction bases: 11. This CDR3 has 17 amino acids. Here the CDR3 DNA reads TGTGCCAGCTCACCCTTGGACAGGGCCGCGAAAAACACTGAAGCTTTCTTT. Encoded protein: CASSPLDRAAKNTEAFF.

This sequence joins TRBV4-3 and TRBJ2-3, with 13 bases fitting TRBD2. This CDR3 is built from 16 residues. V dropped 3 bases and J dropped 4; count of bases not matched to a gene: 4. Germline values: CDR1 LGHNA, CDR2 YSLEER. The CDR3, as DNA: TGCGCCAGCAGCCACGGACTAGCGGGGGTGGCAGATACGCAGTATTTT. This sequence encodes CASSHGLAGVADTQYF.

The chain recombines TRBV5-1 with TRBJ1-2, with D possibly being TRBD1 (6 bases). V lost 0 bases and J lost 3, with 12 bases in between. The CDR3 is 15 amino acids. Germline values: CDR1 SGHRS, CDR2 YFSETQ. The CDR3 loop is CASSLGQVEYYGYTF. CDR3 coding DNA: TGCGCCAGCAGCTTGGGACAGGTTGAGTACTATGGCTACACCTTC.

This clone was counted once. The chain couples TRBV6-2 or TRBV6-3 to TRBJ2-1; TRBD2 is a possible D gene (5 bases). The CDR3 sequence is 15 residues long. Between the trimmed V and J ends, which lost 4 bases and 0 bases, there was a span of 10 bases. CDR1 and CDR2 from the germline V gene are MNHEY and SVGEGT. In nucleotides, the CDR3 is TGTGCCAGCAGTTTGGAAGGGAGCTCCTACAATGAGCAGTTCTTC. Its translation: CASSLEGSSYNEQFF.

The chain uses TRBV13 and TRBJ1-1; TRBD1 is a possible D gene (6 bases). The CDR3 spans 16 residues. The V end lost 0 bases, the J end lost 3 bases, and 14 bases lay between the germline ends. CDR1 PRHDT and CDR2 FYEKMQ come from the germline V gene (reference sequence). CDR3 DNA: TGTGCCAGCAGCTTAGGGCAGGGGAGCGGCGACACTGAAGCTTTCTTT. Its protein is CASSLGQGSGDTEAFF.

The chain recombines TRBV7-9 with TRBJ1-5, with 7 bases lining up with TRBD1. This CDR3 is 15 amino acids long. Trimming at V came to 1 base and at J to 5 bases, leaving 5 bases not matched to a gene. CDR1 SEHNR and CDR2 FQNEAQ come from the germline V gene (reference sequence). CDR3 amino acids: CASSLGGQRDQPQHF. The CDR3 DNA follows: TGTGCCAGCAGCTTAGGGGGACAGCGCGATCAGCCCCAGCATTTT.

The chain uses TRBV10-3 and TRBJ1-5; 10 bases agree with TRBD1. Trimming at V came to 8 bases and at J to 5 bases, leaving 6 bases not matched to a gene. This CDR3 region has 14 residues. Germline V gene data show CDR1 as ENHRY and CDR2 as SYGVKD. The CDR3 loop reads CAISRTGGDQPQHF. The CDR3 DNA is TGTGCCATCTCTCGGACAGGGGGGGATCAGCCCCAGCATTTT.

This clone was picked up a small number of times. This chain joins TRBV28 and TRBJ1-1, with TRBD1 identical over 7 bases. CDR3 length: 12 residues. The V segment lost 6 bases and the J segment 10 bases; nucleotides outside the gene matches: 8. The germline V gene encodes CDR1 MDHEN and CDR2 SYDVKM. CDR3 sequence: CASSHDREAAFF. DNA for the CDR3: TGTGCCAGCAGCCATGACAGGGAGGCAGCTTTCTTT.

This clone was seen a single time. The gene calls are TRBV6-5 and TRBJ2-3; 9 bases line up with TRBD2. Trimming took 5 bases from V and 0 from J; bases not matched to a gene: 0. The CDR3 runs 14 residues. The V gene's germline CDR1 is MNHEY and CDR2 SVGAGI. The CDR3 loop is CASSSGGSTDTQYF. CDR3 bases: TGTGCCAGCAGTAGCGGGGGGAGCACAGATACGCAGTATTTT.

The chain is built from TRBV18 and TRBJ1-2; D ambiguous. The CDR3 loop spans 12 amino acids. Per the germline V gene, CDR1 is KGHSH and CDR2 is LQKENI. V was pared by 2 bases and J by 3 bases, with 4 bases between. CDR3 residues: CASSPADYGYTF. CDR3 coding DNA: TGTGCCAGCTCACCAGCAGACTATGGCTACACCTTC.

In this sample, this clone turned up once. V is TRBV4-1 and J is TRBJ2-7; 7 nucleotides line up with TRBD1. CDR1 and CDR2 (germline): MGHRA, YSYEKL. With 1 base clipped from V and 2 bases from J, the junction kept 2 bases outside the gene matches. This CDR3 has 14 residues. The CDR3 protein is CASSQGDSPYEQYF. In DNA form, the CDR3 reads TGCGCCAGCAGCCAAGGGGACAGCCCCTACGAGCAGTACTTC.

The V gene is TRBV7-2, the J gene TRBJ1-5, with 11 nucleotides matching TRBD1. The germline V gene encodes CDR1 SGHTA and CDR2 FQGNSA. Unmatched junction bases numbered 3, after V lost 4 bases and J lost 7 bases. The CDR3 is made up of 14 amino acids. In DNA, the CDR3 is TGTGCCAGCAGCTGGGACAGGGGGAGGCAGCCCCAGCATTTT. Translating it yields CASSWDRGRQPQHF. The entire variable domain, with the rest obtained from reference TRBV7-2 and TRBJ1-5, is as follows: GAGVSQSPSNKVTEKGKDVELRCDPISGHTALYWYRQSLGQGLEFLIYFQGNSAPDKSGLPSDRFSAERTGGSVSTLTIQRTQQEDSAVYLCASSWDRGRQPQHFGDGTRLSIL.

The gene calls are TRBV7-2 and TRBJ2-3, with TRBD1 as a possible D gene (5 bases). From germline, CDR1 is SGHTA and CDR2 FQGNSA. The CDR3 spans 14 residues. V shed 5 bases and J shed 6 bases, with 15 bases lying between them. CDR3 sequence reads: CASSPRQGPDTQYF. The CDR3 DNA reads TGTGCCAGCAGCCCGCGGCAGGGCCCCGATACGCAGTATTTT.

In this sample, this clone turned up once. Within the sample, other DNA sequences also encode this same CDR3. This chain connects TRBV30 to TRBJ2-1; no firm D call. CDR1 and CDR2 from the germline V gene are GTSNPN and SVGIG (reference sequence). The CDR3 extends over 12 amino acids. V was trimmed by 0 bases and J by 4 bases, leaving 4 bases between them. The CDR3 sequence: CAWSVRYNEQFF. The CDR3 nucleotides read TGTGCCTGGAGTGTACGGTACAATGAGCAGTTCTTC.

The chain recombines TRBV18 with TRBJ1-1; D is possibly TRBD1 (6 bases). Between the trimmed V and J ends, which lost 6 bases and 1 base, there was a span of 15 bases. The CDR3 is made up of 15 amino acids. Germline CDR1 KGHSH, CDR2 LQKENI. The CDR3 sequence is CASSPRRQANTEAFF. The CDR3 region has the DNA TGTGCCAGCTCGCCCAGACGACAGGCGAACACTGAAGCTTTCTTT.

This clone has only one observation. The chain combines TRBV9 with TRBJ2-4; the D gene is possibly TRBD1 (6 bases). The CDR3 runs to 14 residues. V was cut by 2 bases and J by 6 bases, with 12 bases left in between. The germline V gene has CDR1 SGDLS and CDR2 YYNGEE. The CDR3 loop is CASSVRTVGNIQYF. The CDR3 region has the DNA TGTGCCAGCAGCGTCCGGACAGTGGGAAACATTCAGTACTTC.

The chain has TRBV11-2 and TRBJ2-5; possible D gene TRBD1, 5 bases. V lost 1 base and J lost 3, with 9 bases in between. Germline assignment: CDR1 SGHAT and CDR2 FQNNGV. The CDR3 is 14 amino acids. CDR3 DNA sequence: TGTGCCAGCAGCTTAGCAGGCAGGGAAGAGACCCAGTACTTC. Translating it yields CASSLAGREETQYF.

This clone was counted once. The V and J genes are TRBV18 and TRBJ2-3; the D gene is possibly TRBD1 (5 bases). Trimming stripped 2 bases from V and 4 bases from J, with 13 bases between. The CDR3 has 15 amino acids. Germline V gene sequence: CDR1 KGHSH, CDR2 LQKENI. CDR3 region: CASSPGATDSDTQYF. The DNA for the CDR3 is TGTGCCAGCTCACCAGGGGCCACAGACTCAGATACGCAGTATTTT.

This clone was counted once. V and J are TRBV3-1 (or the pseudogene TRBV3-2) and TRBJ2-7; 14 positions agree with TRBD2. Germline values: CDR1 LGHDT, CDR2 YNNKEL (reference sequence). The CDR3 runs to 19 residues. The junction had 15 bases not matched to a gene; V was cut back by 8 bases and J by 0 bases. The CDR3 DNA reads TGTGCCAGCTATTCGACTGGGACTAGCGGGGGACGACGCTCCTACGAGCAGTACTTC. Translating it yields CASYSTGTSGGRRSYEQYF.

The chain links TRBV4-2 to TRBJ1-5; possible D gene TRBD1, 6 bases. V dropped 1 base and J dropped 2 bases, with 12 bases sitting between them. Per the germline V gene, CDR1 is LGHNA and CDR2 is YNFKEQ. The CDR3 spans 16 residues. The CDR3 DNA reads as TGTGCCAGCAGCCAAGTGGGGGGGCTAGGCAATCAGCCCCAGCATTTT. This encodes CASSQVGGLGNQPQHF.